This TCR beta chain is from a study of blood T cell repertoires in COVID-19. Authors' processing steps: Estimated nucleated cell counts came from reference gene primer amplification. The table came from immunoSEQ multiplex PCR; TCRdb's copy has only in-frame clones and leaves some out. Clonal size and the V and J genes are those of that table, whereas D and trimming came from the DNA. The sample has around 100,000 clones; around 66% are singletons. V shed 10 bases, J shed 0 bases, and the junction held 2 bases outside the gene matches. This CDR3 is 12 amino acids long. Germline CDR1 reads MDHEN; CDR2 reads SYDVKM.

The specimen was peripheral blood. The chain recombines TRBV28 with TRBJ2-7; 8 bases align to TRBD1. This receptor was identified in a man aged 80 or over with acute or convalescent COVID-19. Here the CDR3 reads CATTGGSYEQYF. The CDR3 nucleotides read TGTGCCACCACAGGGGGCTCCTACGAGCAGTACTTC.